These 17 T cell receptor beta chains came from one sample sequenced in a study of blood T cells in healthy people across ages (dated by TCRdb to between 2014 and 2017). Library preparation employed 5' RACE. Sequencing instrument: Illumina HiSeq 2500. The second PCR ran for about 7 to 11 cycles and used a J-beta primer mix along with a sample-barcoded 5' primer. TCRdb's own reprocessing of the public reads used fastp at Q25 and MiXCR and kept productive beta chains. Entries that share a CDR3 protein sequence are merged under the most common genes and DNA. For this sample the table gives about 1.5 million distinct CDR3 sequences, of which about 42% were detected only once. The ten largest clones add up to 4% of the sample. The sequenced sample was blood. The receptors originated from a woman aged 18-35 years in good health.

This clonotype was observed a handful of times. The CDR3 DNA reads as TGTGCCAGCACTCTTTCCCAGGAAGCTTTCTTT. As protein: CASTLSQEAFF. The gene calls are TRBV28 and TRBJ1-1; D call uncertain. This CDR3 has 11 amino acids. V was trimmed by 7 bases and J by 8 bases, leaving 11 bases between them. The germline gives CDR1 MDHEN, CDR2 SYDVKM.

This clonotype was picked up a small number of times. The rearrangement joins TRBV10-3 to TRBJ1-6; D is uncertain. There are 13 residues in the CDR3. Trimming took off 2 bases at V and 6 bases at J, with 5 bases between the two ends. Germline V lookup: CDR1 ENHRY, CDR2 SYGVKD. The CDR3 DNA sequence: TGTGCCATCAGTGAGCGGTCTAATTCACCCCTCCACTTT. Translated: CAISERSNSPLHF.

V and J are TRBV5-1 and TRBJ2-2; 10 nucleotides line up with TRBD2. The CDR3 is 16 residues long. CDR1 is SGHRS, CDR2 YFSETQ, per germline. Trimming took 2 bases from V and 3 from J; bases not matched to a gene: 4. CDR3 region: CASSFLAGAYTGELFF. The CDR3 coding sequence is TGCGCCAGCAGCTTCCTAGCGGGAGCCTACACCGGGGAGCTGTTTTTT.

This clonotype was observed a few times. The V and J genes are TRBV27 and TRBJ1-2, with TRBD1 matching 8 bases. V was clipped by 6 bases and J by 5 bases; unmatched bases: 11. CDR1 MNHEY and CDR2 SMNVEV come from the germline V gene (reference sequence). The CDR3 consists of 15 residues. CDR3: CASSKSPTGEYGYTF. The CDR3 nucleotides are TGTGCCAGCAGCAAGTCCCCGACAGGGGAGTATGGCTACACCTTC.

Concerning this clonotype itself: It may be a read error: a sequence one base away is much more abundant. The V and J genes are TRBV7-9 and TRBJ2-7; the D is unclear. This CDR3 contains 13 residues. Germline loops: CDR1 SEHNR, CDR2 FQNEAQ (reference sequence). CDR3 protein: CASILPSSYEQYF. The CDR3 bases are TGTGCCAGCATCTTACCTAGCTCCTACGAGCAGTACTTC.

The chain joins TRBV20-1 to TRBJ1-1, with D perhaps TRBD1 (5 bases). Trimming shortened V by 1 base and J by 4 bases, and 19 bases separated the two germline ends. The CDR3 contains 16 residues. Germline assignment: CDR1 DFQATT and CDR2 SNEGSKA (reference sequence). The CDR3 DNA is TGCAGTGCTAGAGCACTGCCCCAGGGAGGGCGCACTGAAGCTTTCTTT. Protein product: CSARALPQGGRTEAFF.

V and J are TRBV5-8 and TRBJ1-5; D is perhaps TRBD1 (6 bases). V was clipped by 6 bases and J by 5 bases, with 18 bases between them. This CDR3 region has 15 residues. CDR1 and CDR2 from the germline V gene are SGHTS and YDEGEE. CDR3 bases: TGTGCCAGCACCTACCCGACAGGACGACATCAGCCCCAGCATTTT. It specifies CASTYPTGRHQPQHF.

This clonotype came up many times. This rearrangement joins TRBV5-6 to TRBJ2-1; tentative D call: TRBD1 (5 bases). The ends were cut back, 6 bases at V and 7 bases at J, with 23 bases in the middle. This CDR3 is 16 amino acids long. CDR1 and CDR2 (germline): SGHDT, YYEEEE. This CDR3 reads CASIPEAGSARNEQFF. In nucleotides, the CDR3 is TGTGCCAGCATCCCTGAGGCAGGGTCTGCGAGAAATGAGCAGTTCTTC.

This rearrangement joins TRBV2 to TRBJ1-1; D is undetermined. The length of the CDR3 is 13 residues. Per germline, CDR1 SNHLY and CDR2 FYNNEI. Trimming pared 3 bases from V and 4 bases from J, leaving 9 bases between. The CDR3 here is CASSEEVGTEAFF. Written as DNA, the CDR3 is TGTGCCAGCAGTGAGGAGGTGGGCACTGAAGCTTTCTTT.

The chain employs TRBV20-1 and TRBJ2-5; 13 nucleotides agree with TRBD2. Germline V gene lookup returns CDR1 DFQATT and CDR2 SNEGSKA (reference sequence). The junction had 8 bases not matched to a gene; V was cut back by 6 bases and J by 4 bases. The CDR3 spans 15 residues. The CDR3 DNA is TGCAGTGCAAGGACTAGCGGGAGAGGCGCAGAGACCCAGTACTTC. It is translated as CSARTSGRGAETQYF.

This clonotype has a handful of counts. J is TRBJ2-5 and V is TRBV5-1; tentative D call: TRBD2 (6 bases). Germline assignment: CDR1 SGHRS and CDR2 YFSETQ. With 3 bases removed from V and 5 bases from J, the gap between germline ends came to 17 bases. The CDR3 totals 15 residues. CDR3 nucleotide sequence: TGCGCCAGCAGCTCCGGGACTGTTCGGTTGGAGACCCAGTACTTC. It yields the protein CASSSGTVRLETQYF.

The V gene is TRBV7-2, the J gene TRBJ1-2; D is undetermined. Trimming pared 5 bases from V and 6 bases from J, leaving 10 bases between. Looked up from germline, CDR1 is SGHTA and CDR2 is FQGNSA. CDR3 length: 12 amino acids. CDR3 in DNA: TGTGCCAGCAGCCCCGACCGTCATGGCTACACCTTC. As protein: CASSPDRHGYTF.

The rearrangement uses TRBV7-9 and TRBJ2-1, with TRBD1 as a possible D gene (5 bases). Trimming cost V 1 base and J 2 bases, with 9 bases left between them. Germline-derived CDR1 and CDR2 are SEHNR and FQNEAQ (reference sequence). The CDR3 loop spans 15 amino acids. The CDR3 DNA reads TGTGCCAGCAGCTTAGGGACACCAACCTACAATGAGCAGTTCTTC. This sequence encodes CASSLGTPTYNEQFF.

The rearrangement uses TRBV13 and TRBJ2-5; no firm D call. Germline CDR1 reads PRHDT; CDR2 reads FYEKMQ (reference sequence). The length of the CDR3 is 12 residues. With 0 bases removed from V and 13 bases from J, the gap between germline ends came to 12 bases. The CDR3 reads CASSLGGSARYF. In DNA form, the CDR3 reads TGTGCCAGCAGCTTAGGGGGGTCGGCGAGGTACTTC.

V is TRBV6-2 or TRBV6-3 and J is TRBJ1-1; D is unclear. There are 13 residues in the CDR3. The V gene's germline CDR1 is MNHEY and CDR2 SVGEGT. The V end lost 10 bases, the J end lost 0 bases, and 12 bases lay between the germline ends. DNA of the CDR3: TGTGCCACCACAGAAACTATGAACACTGAAGCTTTCTTT. Translated, it gives CATTETMNTEAFF.

This clonotype was detected a few times. The genes are TRBV9 and TRBJ2-4; TRBD1 matches at 8 bases. The length of the CDR3 is 15 residues. The V segment lost 0 bases and the J segment 8 bases; nucleotides outside the gene matches: 7. The germline V gene encodes CDR1 SGDLS and CDR2 YYNGEE. The CDR3 is CASSVGTGQGHIQYF. The DNA of the CDR3 is TGTGCCAGCAGCGTAGGAACCGGACAGGGCCACATTCAGTACTTC. The complete variable domain, with remaining parts taken from reference TRBV9 and TRBJ2-4, reads DSGVTQTPKHLITATGQRVTLRCSPRSGDLSVYWYQQSLDQGLQFLIQYYNGEERAKGNILERFSAQQFPDLHSELNLSSLELGDSALYFCASSVGTGQGHIQYFGAGTRLSVL.

This chain links TRBV7-9 with TRBJ1-2, with D perhaps matching TRBD1 (5 bases). The CDR3 is 16 amino acids. The germline V and J ends were trimmed by 0 bases and 7 bases, with 18 bases remaining between them. Germline CDR1 is SEHNR and CDR2 is FQNEAQ (reference sequence). The CDR3: CASSLAPMGQHGGYTF. The CDR3 coding sequence is TGTGCCAGCAGCTTAGCGCCTATGGGGCAACACGGTGGCTACACCTTC.